The present T cell receptor (beta chain) was sequenced within a study of OX40 agonist ivuxolimab in advanced cancers. Study-level points and caveats: Low normalized clonal expansion also occurred in some nonresponding patients. There were, on average, more expanded clones in CD8+ T cells than in CD4+.

The V gene's germline CDR1 is MNHNY and CDR2 SVGAGI (reference sequence). The V gene lost 4 bases and the J gene lost 1 base, with 10 bases spanning the gap. The CDR3 is made up of 14 amino acids. Data came from immunoSEQ multiplex PCR; TCRdb stores just in-frame clones and leaves some out. The profile shows about 33,000 clones, approximately 80% of them singletons. Concerning this clone itself: Its antigen is still unknown.

The gene calls are TRBV6-6 and TRBJ1-1; D unclear. Here the sequenced sample was CD4+ or CD8+ T cells sorted from blood, taken in a trial of the OX40 agonist ivuxolimab. The receptor was isolated from an adult with an advanced solid tumor such as melanoma, head and neck, liver or kidney cancer. The CDR3 nucleotides read TGTGCCAGCAGTTTCGCGTCGGGGAACACTGAAGCTTTCTTT. Residues: CASSFASGNTEAFF.